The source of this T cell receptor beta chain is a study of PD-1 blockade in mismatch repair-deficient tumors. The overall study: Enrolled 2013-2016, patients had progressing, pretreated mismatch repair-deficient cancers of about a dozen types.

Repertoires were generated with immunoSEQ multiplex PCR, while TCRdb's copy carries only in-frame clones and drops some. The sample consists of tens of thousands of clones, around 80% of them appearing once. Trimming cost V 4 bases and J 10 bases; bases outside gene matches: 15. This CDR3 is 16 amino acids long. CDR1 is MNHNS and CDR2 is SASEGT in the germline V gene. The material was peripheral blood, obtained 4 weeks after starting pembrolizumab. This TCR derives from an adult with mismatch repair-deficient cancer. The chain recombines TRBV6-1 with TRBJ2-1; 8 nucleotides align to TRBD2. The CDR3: CASSGFSGTAIREQFF. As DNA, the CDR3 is TGTGCCAGCAGTGGGTTTAGCGGGACCGCGATTCGGGAGCAGTTCTTC.